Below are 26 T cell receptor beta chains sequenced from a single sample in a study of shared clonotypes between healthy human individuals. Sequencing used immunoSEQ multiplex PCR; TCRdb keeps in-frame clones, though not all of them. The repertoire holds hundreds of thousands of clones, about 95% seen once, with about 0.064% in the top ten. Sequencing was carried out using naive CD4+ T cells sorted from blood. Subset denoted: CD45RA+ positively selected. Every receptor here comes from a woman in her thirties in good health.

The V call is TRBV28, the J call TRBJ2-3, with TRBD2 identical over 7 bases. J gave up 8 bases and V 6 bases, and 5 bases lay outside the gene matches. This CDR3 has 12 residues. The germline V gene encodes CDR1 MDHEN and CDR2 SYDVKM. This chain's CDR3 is CASSPTSRTQYF. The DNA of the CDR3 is TGTGCCAGCAGCCCGACTAGCCGTACGCAGTATTTT.

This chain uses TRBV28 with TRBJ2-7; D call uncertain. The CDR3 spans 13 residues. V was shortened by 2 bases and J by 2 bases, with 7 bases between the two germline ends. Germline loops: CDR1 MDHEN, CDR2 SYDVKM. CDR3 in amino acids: CASSLPPTYEQYF. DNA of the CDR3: TGTGCCAGCAGTTTACCCCCCACCTACGAGCAGTACTTC.

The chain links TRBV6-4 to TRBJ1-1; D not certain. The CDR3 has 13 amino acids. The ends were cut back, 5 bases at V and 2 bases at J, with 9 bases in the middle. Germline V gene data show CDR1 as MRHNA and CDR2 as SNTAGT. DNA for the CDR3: TGTGCCAGCAGTTTTAGCGTTAACACTGAAGCTTTCTTT. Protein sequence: CASSFSVNTEAFF.

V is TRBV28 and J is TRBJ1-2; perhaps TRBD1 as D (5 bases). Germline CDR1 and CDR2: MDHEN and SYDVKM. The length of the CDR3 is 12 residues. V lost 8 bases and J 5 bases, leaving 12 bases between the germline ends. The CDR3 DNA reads TGTGCCAGCGGGCAGGGTGCTTATGGCTACACCTTC. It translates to CASGQGAYGYTF.

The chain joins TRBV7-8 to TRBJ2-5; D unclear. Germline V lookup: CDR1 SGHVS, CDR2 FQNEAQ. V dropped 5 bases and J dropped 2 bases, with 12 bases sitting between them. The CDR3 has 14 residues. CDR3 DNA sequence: TGTGCCAGCAGCCAAGCCGGTACTCAAGAGACCCAGTACTTC. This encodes CASSQAGTQETQYF. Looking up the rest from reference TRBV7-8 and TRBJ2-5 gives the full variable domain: GAGVSQSPRYKVAKRGQDVALRCDPISGHVSLFWYQQALGQGPEFLTYFQNEAQLDKSGLPSDRFFAERPEGSVSTLKIQRTQQEDSAVYLCASSQAGTQETQYFGPGTRLLVL.

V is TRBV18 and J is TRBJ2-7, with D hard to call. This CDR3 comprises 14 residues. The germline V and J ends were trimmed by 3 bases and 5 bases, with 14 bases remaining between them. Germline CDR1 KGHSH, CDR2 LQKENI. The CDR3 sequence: CASSPGPGKDEQYF. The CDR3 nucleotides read TGTGCCAGCTCACCGGGTCCCGGCAAGGACGAGCAGTACTTC.

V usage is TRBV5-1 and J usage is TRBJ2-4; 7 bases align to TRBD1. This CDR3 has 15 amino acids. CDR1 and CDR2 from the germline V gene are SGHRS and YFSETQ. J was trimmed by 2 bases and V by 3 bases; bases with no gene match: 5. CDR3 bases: TGCGCCAGCAGCTCCTCGGGACAGACCAAAAACATTCAGTACTTC. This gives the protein CASSSSGQTKNIQYF.

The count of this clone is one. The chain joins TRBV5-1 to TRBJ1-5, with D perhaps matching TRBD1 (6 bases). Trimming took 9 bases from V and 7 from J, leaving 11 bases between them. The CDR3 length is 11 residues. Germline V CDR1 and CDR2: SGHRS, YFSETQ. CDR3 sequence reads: CAKTGIQPQHF. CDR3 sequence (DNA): TGCGCCAAAACAGGGATCCAGCCCCAGCATTTT.

CDR3 in amino acids: CASSPGGSGANVLTF. DNA of the CDR3: TGTGCCAGCAGCCCCGGGGGGTCCGGGGCCAACGTCCTGACTTTC. The chain joins TRBV9 to TRBJ2-6, with 7 nucleotides matching TRBD2. J gave up 4 bases and V 4 bases, and 5 bases lay outside the gene matches. Germline assignment: CDR1 SGDLS and CDR2 YYNGEE. There are 15 residues in the CDR3.

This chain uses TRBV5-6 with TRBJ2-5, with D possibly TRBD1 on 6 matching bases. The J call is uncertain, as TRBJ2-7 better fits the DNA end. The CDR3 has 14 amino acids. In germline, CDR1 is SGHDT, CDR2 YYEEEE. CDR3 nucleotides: TGTGCCAGCAGGGGGTGGACAGTCGGAAACGAGCAGTACTTC. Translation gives CASRGWTVGNEQYF.

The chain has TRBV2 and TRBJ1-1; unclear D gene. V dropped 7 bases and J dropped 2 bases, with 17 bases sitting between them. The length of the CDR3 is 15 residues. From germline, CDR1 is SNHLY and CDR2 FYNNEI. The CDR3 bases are TGTGCCAGCAACCCATTGGTCAGTACTAACACTGAAGCTTTCTTT. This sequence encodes CASNPLVSTNTEAFF.

CDR3 in DNA: TGTGCCAGTAGTATCACAGGGAAGAATGGCTACACCTTC. It is translated as CASSITGKNGYTF. V gene TRBV19 combines with J gene TRBJ1-2, with D tentatively TRBD1 (6 bases). This CDR3 contains 13 residues. Germline V lookup: CDR1 LNHDA, CDR2 SQIVND (reference sequence). Trimming left V 3 bases short and J 6 bases short, with 11 bases between. Variable domain in full (rest from reference TRBV19 and TRBJ1-2): DGGITQSPKYLFRKEGQNVTLSCEQNLNHDAMYWYRQDPGQGLRLIYYSQIVNDFQKGDIAEGYSVSREKKESFPLTVTSAQKNPTAFYLCASSITGKNGYTFGSGTRLTVV.

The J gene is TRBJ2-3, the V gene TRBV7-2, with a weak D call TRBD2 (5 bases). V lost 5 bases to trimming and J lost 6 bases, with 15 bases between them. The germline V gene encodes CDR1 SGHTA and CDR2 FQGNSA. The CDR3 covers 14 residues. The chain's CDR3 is CASSHWTSWDTQYF. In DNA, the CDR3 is TGTGCCAGCAGCCACTGGACTTCCTGGGATACGCAGTATTTT.

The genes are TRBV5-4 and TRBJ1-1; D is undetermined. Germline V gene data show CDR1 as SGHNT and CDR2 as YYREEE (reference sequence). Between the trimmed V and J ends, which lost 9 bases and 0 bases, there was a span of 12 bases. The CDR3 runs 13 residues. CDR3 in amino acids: CATQRVLNTEAFF. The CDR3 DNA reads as TGTGCCACCCAAAGAGTCTTGAACACTGAAGCTTTCTTT.

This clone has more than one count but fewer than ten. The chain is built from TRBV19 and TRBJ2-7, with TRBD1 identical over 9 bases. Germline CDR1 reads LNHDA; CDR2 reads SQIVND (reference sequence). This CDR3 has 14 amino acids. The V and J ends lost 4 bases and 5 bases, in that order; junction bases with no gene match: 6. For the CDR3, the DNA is TGTGCCAGTAGTAGCCGGGACAGGGTCGACGAGCAGTACTTC. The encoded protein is CASSSRDRVDEQYF.

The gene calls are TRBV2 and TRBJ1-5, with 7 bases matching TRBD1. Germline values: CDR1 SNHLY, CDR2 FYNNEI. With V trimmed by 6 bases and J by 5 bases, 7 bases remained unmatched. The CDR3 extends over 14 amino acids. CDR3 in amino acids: CASREDRLYQPQHF. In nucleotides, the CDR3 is TGTGCCAGCAGAGAGGACAGGCTCTATCAGCCCCAGCATTTT.

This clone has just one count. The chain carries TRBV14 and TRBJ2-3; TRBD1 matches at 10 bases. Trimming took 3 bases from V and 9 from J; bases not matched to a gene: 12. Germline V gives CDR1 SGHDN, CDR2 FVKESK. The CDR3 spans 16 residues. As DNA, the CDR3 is TGTGCCAGCAGCCACTCCGGGACAGGGGTTTCTAGGACGCAGTATTTT. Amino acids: CASSHSGTGVSRTQYF.

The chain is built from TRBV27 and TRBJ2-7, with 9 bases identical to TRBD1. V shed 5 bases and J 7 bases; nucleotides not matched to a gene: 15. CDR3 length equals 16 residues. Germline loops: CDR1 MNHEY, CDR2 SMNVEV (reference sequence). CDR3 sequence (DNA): TGTGCCAGCAGTCCCCCCGGGACAGGGTCCCTTTATGAGCAGTACTTC. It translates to CASSPPGTGSLYEQYF.

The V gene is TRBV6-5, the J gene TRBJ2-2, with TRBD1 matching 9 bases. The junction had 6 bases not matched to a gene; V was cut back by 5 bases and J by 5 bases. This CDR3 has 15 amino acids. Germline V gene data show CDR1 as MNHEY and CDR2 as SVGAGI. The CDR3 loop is CASSKTGGQTGELFF. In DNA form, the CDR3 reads TGTGCCAGCAGTAAAACAGGGGGCCAAACCGGGGAGCTGTTTTTT.

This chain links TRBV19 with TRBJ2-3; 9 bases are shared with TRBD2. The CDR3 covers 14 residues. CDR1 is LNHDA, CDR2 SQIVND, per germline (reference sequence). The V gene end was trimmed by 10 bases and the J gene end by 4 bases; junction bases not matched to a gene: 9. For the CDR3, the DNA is TGTGCCACAGCGGCTAGCGGGAACTCAGATACGCAGTATTTT. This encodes CATAASGNSDTQYF.

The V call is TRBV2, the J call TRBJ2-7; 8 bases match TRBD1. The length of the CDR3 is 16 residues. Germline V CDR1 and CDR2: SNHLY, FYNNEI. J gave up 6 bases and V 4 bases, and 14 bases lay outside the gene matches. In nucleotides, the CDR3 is TGTGCCAGCAGTGCGGCGGACAGGGAAAATTGGGCCGAGCAGTACTTC. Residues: CASSAADRENWAEQYF.

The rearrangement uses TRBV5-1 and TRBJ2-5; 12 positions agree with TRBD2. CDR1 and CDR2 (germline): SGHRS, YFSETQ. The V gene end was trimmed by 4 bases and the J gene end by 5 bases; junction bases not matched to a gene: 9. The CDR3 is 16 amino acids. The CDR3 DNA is TGCGCCAGCAGCCCGTTGACTAGCGGGAGCCGGGAGACCCAGTACTTC. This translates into CASSPLTSGSRETQYF.

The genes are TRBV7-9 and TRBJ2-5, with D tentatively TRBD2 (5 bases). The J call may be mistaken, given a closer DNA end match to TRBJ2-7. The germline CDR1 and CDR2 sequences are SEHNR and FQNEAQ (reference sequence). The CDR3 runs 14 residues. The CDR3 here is CASSLDGGGDEQYF. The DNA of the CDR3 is TGTGCCAGCAGCTTAGACGGAGGAGGAGACGAGCAGTACTTC.

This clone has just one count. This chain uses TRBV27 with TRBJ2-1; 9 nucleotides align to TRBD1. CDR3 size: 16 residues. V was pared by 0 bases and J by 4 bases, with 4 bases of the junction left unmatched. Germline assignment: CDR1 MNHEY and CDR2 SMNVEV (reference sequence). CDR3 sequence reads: CASSLSWGQGYNEQFF. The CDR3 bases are TGTGCCAGCAGTTTATCTTGGGGACAGGGTTACAATGAGCAGTTCTTC.

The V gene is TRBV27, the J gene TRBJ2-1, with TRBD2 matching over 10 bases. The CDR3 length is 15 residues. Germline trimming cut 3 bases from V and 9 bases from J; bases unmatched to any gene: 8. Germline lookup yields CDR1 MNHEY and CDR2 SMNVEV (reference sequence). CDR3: CASSLGSGRMGEQFF. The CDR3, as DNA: TGTGCCAGCAGTTTGGGTAGCGGGAGGATGGGTGAGCAGTTCTTC.

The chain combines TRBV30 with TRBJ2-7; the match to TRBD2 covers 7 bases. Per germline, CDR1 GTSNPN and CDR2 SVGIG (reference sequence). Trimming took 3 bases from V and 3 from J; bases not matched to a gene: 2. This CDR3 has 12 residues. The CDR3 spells CAWSGRNYEQYF. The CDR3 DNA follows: TGTGCCTGGAGCGGGAGGAACTACGAGCAGTACTTC.